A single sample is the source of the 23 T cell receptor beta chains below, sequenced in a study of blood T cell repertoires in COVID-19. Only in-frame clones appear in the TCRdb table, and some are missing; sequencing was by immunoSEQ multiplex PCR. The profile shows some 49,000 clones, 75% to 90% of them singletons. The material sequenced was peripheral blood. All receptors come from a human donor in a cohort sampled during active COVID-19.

The CDR3 region is CATSREGRANEKLFF. The CDR3 bases are TGTGCCACCAGCAGAGAGGGGAGGGCTAATGAAAAACTGTTTTTT. The chain couples TRBV15 to TRBJ1-4; D gene uncertain. CDR3 size: 15 residues. V was shortened by 0 bases and J by 3 bases, with 8 bases between the two germline ends. CDR1 and CDR2 from the germline V gene are LNHNV and YYDKDF (reference sequence). The complete variable domain, with remaining parts taken from reference TRBV15 and TRBJ1-4, reads DAMVIQNPRYQVTQFGKPVTLSCSQTLNHNVMYWYQQKSSQAPKLLFHYYDKDFNNEADTPDNFQSRRPNTSFCFLDIRSPGLGDTAMYLCATSREGRANEKLFFGSGTQLSVL.

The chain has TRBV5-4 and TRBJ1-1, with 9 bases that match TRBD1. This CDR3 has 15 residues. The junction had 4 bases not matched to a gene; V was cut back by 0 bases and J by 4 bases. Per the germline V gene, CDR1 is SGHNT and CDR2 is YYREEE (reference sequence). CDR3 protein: CASSLGDRVSTEAFF. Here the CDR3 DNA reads TGTGCCAGCAGCTTGGGGGACAGGGTATCCACTGAAGCTTTCTTT.

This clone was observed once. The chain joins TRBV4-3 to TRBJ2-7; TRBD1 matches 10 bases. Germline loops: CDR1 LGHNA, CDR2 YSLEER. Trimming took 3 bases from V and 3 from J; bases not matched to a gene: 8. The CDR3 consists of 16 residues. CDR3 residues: CASSHQAGTGVYEQYF. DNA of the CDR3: TGCGCCAGCAGCCATCAAGCCGGGACAGGGGTCTACGAGCAGTACTTC.

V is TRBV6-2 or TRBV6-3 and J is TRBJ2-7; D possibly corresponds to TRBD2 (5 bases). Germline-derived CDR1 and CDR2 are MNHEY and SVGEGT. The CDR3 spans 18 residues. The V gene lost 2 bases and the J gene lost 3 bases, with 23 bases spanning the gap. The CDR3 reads CASSYGPTILRSGYEQYF. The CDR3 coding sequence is TGTGCCAGCAGTTACGGACCGACTATCTTGAGATCAGGCTACGAGCAGTACTTC.

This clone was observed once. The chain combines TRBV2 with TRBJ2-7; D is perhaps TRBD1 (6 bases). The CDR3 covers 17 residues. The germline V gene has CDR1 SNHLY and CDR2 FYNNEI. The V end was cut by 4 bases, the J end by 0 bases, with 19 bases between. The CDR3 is CASSGGPPSGTSYEQYF. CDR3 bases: TGTGCCAGCAGTGGGGGGCCCCCCTCCGGCACCTCCTACGAGCAGTACTTC.

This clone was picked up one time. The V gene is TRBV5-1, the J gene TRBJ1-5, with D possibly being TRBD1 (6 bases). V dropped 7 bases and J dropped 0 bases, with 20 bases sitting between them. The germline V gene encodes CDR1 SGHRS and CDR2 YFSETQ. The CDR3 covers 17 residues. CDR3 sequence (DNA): TGCGCCAGCTCGCCCTCGCGGGGGCTGGGTAGCAATCAGCCCCAGCATTTT. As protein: CASSPSRGLGSNQPQHF.

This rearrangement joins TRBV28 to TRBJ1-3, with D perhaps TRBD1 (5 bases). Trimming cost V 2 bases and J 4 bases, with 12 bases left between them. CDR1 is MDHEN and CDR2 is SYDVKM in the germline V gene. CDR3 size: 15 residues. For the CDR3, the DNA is TGTGCCAGCAGTTTAGCAGGGATGTGGGGAAACACCATATATTTT. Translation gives CASSLAGMWGNTIYF.

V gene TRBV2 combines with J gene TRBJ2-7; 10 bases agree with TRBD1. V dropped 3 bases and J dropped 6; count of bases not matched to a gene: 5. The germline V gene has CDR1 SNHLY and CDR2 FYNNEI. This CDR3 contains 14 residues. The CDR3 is CASSERDRGLEQYF. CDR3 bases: TGTGCCAGCAGTGAGCGCGACAGGGGGCTCGAGCAGTACTTC.

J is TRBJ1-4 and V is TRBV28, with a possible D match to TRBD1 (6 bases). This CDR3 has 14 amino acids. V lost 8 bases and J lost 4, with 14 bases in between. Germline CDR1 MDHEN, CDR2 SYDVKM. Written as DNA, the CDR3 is TGTGCCAGCTACACCGGACAGCTTAATGAAAAACTGTTTTTT. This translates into CASYTGQLNEKLFF.

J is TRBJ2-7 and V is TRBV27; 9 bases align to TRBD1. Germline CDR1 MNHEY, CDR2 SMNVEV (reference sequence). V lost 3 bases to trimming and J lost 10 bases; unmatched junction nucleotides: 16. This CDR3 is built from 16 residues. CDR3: CASSFLAGTGWFEQYF. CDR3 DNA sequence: TGTGCCAGCAGTTTCCTGGCCGGGACAGGGTGGTTCGAACAGTACTTC.

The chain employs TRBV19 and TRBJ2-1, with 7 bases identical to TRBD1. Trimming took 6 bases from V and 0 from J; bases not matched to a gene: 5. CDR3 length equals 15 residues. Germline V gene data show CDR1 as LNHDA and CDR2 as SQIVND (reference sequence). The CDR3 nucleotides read TGTGCCAGTAGGACAGGGCCGAGCTCCTACAATGAGCAGTTCTTC. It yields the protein CASRTGPSSYNEQFF.

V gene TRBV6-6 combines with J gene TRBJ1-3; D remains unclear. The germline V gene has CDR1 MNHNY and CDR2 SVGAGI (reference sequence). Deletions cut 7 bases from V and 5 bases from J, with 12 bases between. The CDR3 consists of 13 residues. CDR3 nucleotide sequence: TGTGCCAGCACCCCGCCGGAGCGAAACACCATATATTTT. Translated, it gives CASTPPERNTIYF.

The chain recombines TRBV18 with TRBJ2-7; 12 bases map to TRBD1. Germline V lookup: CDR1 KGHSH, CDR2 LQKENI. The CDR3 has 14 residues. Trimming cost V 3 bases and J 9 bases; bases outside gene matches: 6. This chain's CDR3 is CASSPTGTGGVQYF. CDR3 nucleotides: TGTGCCAGCTCACCGACCGGGACAGGGGGCGTGCAGTACTTC.

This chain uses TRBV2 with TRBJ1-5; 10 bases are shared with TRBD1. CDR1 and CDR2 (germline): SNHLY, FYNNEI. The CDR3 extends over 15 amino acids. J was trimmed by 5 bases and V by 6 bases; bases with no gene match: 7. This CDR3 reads CASSGTGAPHQPQHF. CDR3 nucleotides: TGTGCCAGCAGCGGGACAGGGGCTCCCCATCAGCCCCAGCATTTT.

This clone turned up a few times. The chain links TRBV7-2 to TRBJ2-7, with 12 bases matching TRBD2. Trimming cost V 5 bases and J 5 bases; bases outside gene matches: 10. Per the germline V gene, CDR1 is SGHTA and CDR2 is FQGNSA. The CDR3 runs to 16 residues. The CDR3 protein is CASSPLTSGGFNEQYF. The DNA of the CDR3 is TGTGCCAGCAGCCCCCTGACTAGCGGGGGCTTTAACGAGCAGTACTTC.

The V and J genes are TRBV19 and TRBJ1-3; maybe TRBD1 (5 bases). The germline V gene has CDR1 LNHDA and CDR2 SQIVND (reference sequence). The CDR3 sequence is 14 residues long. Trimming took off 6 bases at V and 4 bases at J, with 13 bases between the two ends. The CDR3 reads CASSLTGSGNTIYF. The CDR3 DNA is TGTGCCAGTAGCCTCACAGGATCAGGAAACACCATATATTTT.

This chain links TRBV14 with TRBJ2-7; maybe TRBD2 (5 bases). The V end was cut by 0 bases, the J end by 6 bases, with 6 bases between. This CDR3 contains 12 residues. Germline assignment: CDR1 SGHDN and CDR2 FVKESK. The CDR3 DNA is TGTGCCAGCAGCCAAGAAGGAGGCGAGCAGTACTTC. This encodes CASSQEGGEQYF.

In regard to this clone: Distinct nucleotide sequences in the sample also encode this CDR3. The CDR3 spells CASSQDLSSASGTEAFF. The CDR3 bases are TGCGCCAGCAGCCAAGATCTATCTTCGGCTTCAGGCACTGAAGCTTTCTTT. This chain uses TRBV4-3 with TRBJ1-1, with no clear D. Trimming took 0 bases from V and 4 from J, leaving 18 bases between them. The CDR3 runs to 17 residues. From germline, CDR1 is LGHNA and CDR2 YSLEER.

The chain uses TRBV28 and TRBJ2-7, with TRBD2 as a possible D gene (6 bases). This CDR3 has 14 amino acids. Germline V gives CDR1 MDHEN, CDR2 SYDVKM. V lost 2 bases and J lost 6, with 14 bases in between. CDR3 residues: CASSLGGWLSEQYF. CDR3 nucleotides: TGTGCCAGCAGTTTAGGAGGGTGGCTGAGCGAGCAGTACTTC.

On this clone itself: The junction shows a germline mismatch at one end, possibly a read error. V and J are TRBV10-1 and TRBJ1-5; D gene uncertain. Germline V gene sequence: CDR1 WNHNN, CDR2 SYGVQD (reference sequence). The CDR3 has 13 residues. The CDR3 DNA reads TGCGCCACCAGTGAGACGGGAAATCAGCCCCAGCATTTT. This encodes CATSETGNQPQHF.

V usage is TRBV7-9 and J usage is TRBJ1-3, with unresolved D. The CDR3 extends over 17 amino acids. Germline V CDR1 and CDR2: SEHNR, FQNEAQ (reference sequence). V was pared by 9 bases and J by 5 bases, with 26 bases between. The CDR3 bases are TGTGCCAGGACGAATCCTCCCAACAGCCCAGACCGAAACACCATATATTTT. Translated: CARTNPPNSPDRNTIYF.

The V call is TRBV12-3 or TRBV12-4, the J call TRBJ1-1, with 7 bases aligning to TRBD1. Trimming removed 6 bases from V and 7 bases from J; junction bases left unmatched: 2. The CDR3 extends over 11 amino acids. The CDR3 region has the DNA TGTGCCAGCAGAACAGGGGTTGAAGCTTTCTTT. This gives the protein CASRTGVEAFF.

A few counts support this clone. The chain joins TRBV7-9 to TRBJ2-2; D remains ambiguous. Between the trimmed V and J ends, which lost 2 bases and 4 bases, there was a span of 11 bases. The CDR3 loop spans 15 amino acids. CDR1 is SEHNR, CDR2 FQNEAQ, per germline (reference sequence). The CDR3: CASSLSFTTTGELFF. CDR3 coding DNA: TGTGCCAGCAGCTTAAGTTTCACAACCACCGGGGAGCTGTTTTTT.